This entry features one TCR beta chain sequence. Its antigen is as yet unknown. This sample was included in a study of CD4+ T cells in melanoma. Study-wide results and caveats: CD8+ T cell, macrophage and B cell function reportedly correlated with neoantigen-specific CD4+ T cells. Reportedly, melanoma neoantigen-specific CD4+ T cells showed varied differentiation states.

Trimming at V came to 1 base and at J to 6 bases, leaving 7 bases not matched to a gene. CDR3 length: 15 residues. In germline, CDR1 is LGHNA, CDR2 YSLEER. Assay used: immunoSEQ multiplex PCR; TCRdb lists only in-frame clones, some missing. The sample lists around 55,000 clones, 55% to 75% occurring once. The chain couples TRBV4-3 to TRBJ2-5, with 8 nucleotides matching TRBD1. The clonotype was recovered from a human donor with melanoma. Sequenced input: tumor tissue. This CDR3 reads CASSQAAGGTQTQYF. Here the CDR3 DNA reads TGCGCCAGCAGCCAAGCGGCAGGGGGCACACAGACCCAGTACTTC.